These 22 T cell receptor beta chains share one sample of origin, sequenced in a study of molecular identifiers for immune sequencing clone quantification. MiXCR, applied by TCRdb to the PCR reads, yields one record per CDR3 protein. Here the sample spans roughly 630,000 distinct CDR3 sequences, around 25% being singletons. Sequencing used naive CD8+ T cells from blood, with Jurkat cell RNA spiked in. Subset reported: FACS-sorted CD8+CD4-CCR7+CD45RA+ naive T cells. These receptors came from a human donor in good health. Some libraries in this study had Jurkat cell RNA spiked in.

There are many counts of this clonotype. The rearrangement links TRBV3-1 to TRBJ2-2, with TRBD1 matching over 11 bases. With V trimmed by 4 bases and J by 6 bases, 4 bases remained unmatched. This CDR3 is built from 15 residues. CDR1 LGHDT and CDR2 YNNKEL come from the germline V gene (reference sequence). CDR3 protein: CASSPPGQGAGELFF. The CDR3 nucleotides read TGTGCCAGCAGCCCACCGGGACAGGGGGCCGGGGAGCTGTTTTTT.

This clonotype has a count of ten or more. The chain carries TRBV29-1 and TRBJ2-3; D may be TRBD2 (6 bases). This CDR3 spans 12 amino acids. Germline values: CDR1 SQVTM, CDR2 ANQGSEA. V was clipped by 7 bases and J by 0 bases, with 8 bases between them. CDR3 region: CSGGTSTDTQYF. DNA of the CDR3: TGCAGCGGGGGGACTAGCACAGATACGCAGTATTTT.

This clonotype was picked up a small number of times. The rearrangement uses TRBV6-2 or TRBV6-3 and TRBJ2-7; D gene uncertain. Per the germline V gene, CDR1 is MNHEY and CDR2 is SVGEGT. The CDR3 runs 13 residues. Trimming stripped 6 bases from V and 3 bases from J, with 12 bases between. The CDR3 is CASSPGPFYEQYF. CDR3 DNA sequence: TGTGCCAGCAGCCCAGGACCTTTCTACGAGCAGTACTTC.

The rearrangement links TRBV13 to TRBJ1-2; D remains ambiguous. The V end lost 1 base, the J end lost 8 bases, and 14 bases lay between the germline ends. The CDR3 is 14 amino acids. CDR1 and CDR2 from the germline V gene are PRHDT and FYEKMQ (reference sequence). The CDR3 loop reads CASSLAGPPRGYTF. CDR3 sequence (DNA): TGTGCCAGCAGCTTAGCTGGGCCGCCTAGAGGCTACACCTTC.

Ten or more counts support this clonotype. Relative to the germline gene, one junction end is altered; a read error may explain this. This sequence joins TRBV2 and TRBJ2-3, with 11 bases lining up with TRBD2. Per the germline V gene, CDR1 is SNHLY and CDR2 is FYNNEI. CDR3 length equals 15 residues. The CDR3 region is CASCERTSGTDTQYF. In DNA form, the CDR3 reads TGTGCCAGCTGTGAACGGACTAGCGGGACAGATACGCAGTATTTT.

Note on this clonotype: No conserved phenylalanine or tryptophan is present at the end of the CDR3, so a read error is the likely explanation. V and J are TRBV12-3 or TRBV12-4 and TRBJ2-7; no firm D call. Trimming left V 4 bases short and J 0 bases short, with 7 bases between. This CDR3 has 13 amino acids. Here the CDR3 DNA reads TGTGCCAGCAGTTATGGGCGCTCCTACGAGCAGTACCTC. Protein product: CASSYGRSYEQYL.

This clonotype was observed a few times. J is TRBJ2-7 and V is TRBV7-9; D gene ambiguous. V lost 5 bases and J 3 bases, leaving 23 bases between the germline ends. This CDR3 spans 17 amino acids. The germline V gene encodes CDR1 SEHNR and CDR2 FQNEAQ (reference sequence). The CDR3 region has the DNA TGTGCCAGCAGCCCCAACGGTCATCAGGCGGTCGACTACGAGCAGTACTTC. It encodes CASSPNGHQAVDYEQYF.

To note about this clonotype: One junction end does not reproduce the germline sequence, and a read error may be involved. This chain connects TRBV6-1 to TRBJ1-2; 7 bases fit TRBD1. Germline CDR1 and CDR2: MNHNS and SASEGT. The length of the CDR3 is 14 residues. The CDR3 region is CTSRGTGLTYGSTF. As DNA, the CDR3 is TGTACCAGCAGGGGGACCGGGCTTACCTATGGCTCCACCTTC.

Comment on this clonotype: Its ends do not fully match the called genes, so a read error is possible. The V gene is TRBV6-5, the J gene TRBJ2-6; TRBD1 is a possible D gene (5 bases). CDR3 length equals 14 residues. Germline V gives CDR1 MNHEY, CDR2 SVGAGI. CDR3 bases: TGTGCCAGCAGTTACTCCCATGGGGCCGACGTCCTGACTTTC. This sequence encodes CASSYSHGADVLTF.

The rearrangement uses TRBV3-1 and TRBJ2-3, with TRBD2 matching 7 bases. With 7 bases clipped from V and 3 bases from J, the junction kept 10 bases outside the gene matches. This CDR3 region has 15 residues. Germline CDR1 is LGHDT and CDR2 is YNNKEL (reference sequence). Written as DNA, the CDR3 is TGTGCCAGCAACTGGGCGGGAGCCTCTACAGATACGCAGTATTTT. Translation gives CASNWAGASTDTQYF.

A remark on this clonotype: A read error may produce the germline difference seen at one junction end. This rearrangement joins TRBV24-1 to TRBJ2-2; TRBD2 is a possible D gene (6 bases). The CDR3 has 15 amino acids. Germline CDR1 KGHDR, CDR2 SFDVKD. The CDR3 loop is CATSDRGRGGGELVF. CDR3 DNA sequence: TGTGCCACCAGTGATCGAGGAAGAGGAGGCGGGGAGCTGGTTTTT.

This clonotype occurred a few times. The chain joins TRBV5-3 to TRBJ2-7, with D unclear. TRBV5-3 is an ORF for which the function is uncertain. V shed 8 bases and J shed 5 bases, with 14 bases lying between them. The CDR3 spans 12 residues. Here the CDR3 DNA reads TGTGCCAGCAACACCCGCTGGGACGAGCAGTACTTC. It encodes CASNTRWDEQYF.

This clonotype came up many times. The chain employs TRBV30 and TRBJ2-3; TRBD1 matches 8 bases. V dropped 1 base and J dropped 5; count of bases not matched to a gene: 5. The CDR3 length is 14 residues. Germline lookup yields CDR1 GTSNPN and CDR2 SVGIG (reference sequence). CDR3 coding DNA: TGTGCCTGGAGTGGAGGACAGGGTGTAGATACGCAGTATTTT. Translation: CAWSGGQGVDTQYF.

This chain connects TRBV20-1 to TRBJ2-7; D is ambiguous. This CDR3 comprises 14 residues. Germline V gene lookup returns CDR1 DFQATT and CDR2 SNEGSKA (reference sequence). Trimming shortened V by 2 bases and J by 2 bases, and 13 bases separated the two germline ends. CDR3 bases: TGCAGTGCTAGACCGTACAGTCAAACCTACGAGCAGTACTTC. Its translation: CSARPYSQTYEQYF.

CDR3 sequence reads: CSVEGDQGDYNEQFF. CDR3 DNA sequence: TGCAGCGTTGAAGGGGACCAGGGCGACTACAATGAGCAGTTCTTC. The J gene is TRBJ2-1, the V gene TRBV29-1; D possibly uses TRBD1 or TRBD2 (5 bases each). The V gene lost 1 base and the J gene lost 3 bases, with 13 bases spanning the gap. Germline CDR1 reads SQVTM; CDR2 reads ANQGSEA. The CDR3 extends over 15 amino acids.

This clonotype turned up a few times. This CDR3 reads CASSPYNIRDRTDTQYF. Written as DNA, the CDR3 is TGTGCCAGCAGTCCCTACAATATCCGGGACAGAACAGATACGCAGTATTTT. The genes are TRBV12-3 or TRBV12-4 and TRBJ2-3; 7 bases fit TRBD1. This CDR3 is 17 amino acids long. Germline trimming cut 5 bases from V and 3 bases from J; bases unmatched to any gene: 14.

The chain employs TRBV20-1 and TRBJ2-7; 9 bases fit TRBD1. V lost 5 bases to trimming and J lost 3 bases; unmatched junction nucleotides: 11. Germline-derived CDR1 and CDR2 are DFQATT and SNEGSKA (reference sequence). The CDR3 totals 15 residues. CDR3 nucleotides: TGCAGTGCTCCGGCAGGGACAGGGACCTTCTACGAGCAGTACTTC. This sequence encodes CSAPAGTGTFYEQYF.

The table lists this clonotype with a few counts. The V call is TRBV6-1, the J call TRBJ1-2; maybe TRBD1 (6 bases). Germline V lookup: CDR1 MNHNS, CDR2 SASEGT. The CDR3 has 18 residues. Trimming shortened V by 0 bases and J by 0 bases, and 17 bases separated the two germline ends. For the CDR3, the DNA is TGTGCCAGCAGTGAAGCGTATGGACAGACTTTAGCTAACTATGGCTACACCTTC. Translating gives CASSEAYGQTLANYGYTF.

The table lists this clonotype with many counts. The rearrangement links TRBV27 to TRBJ2-3; TRBD1 might be the D (5 bases). Germline V gives CDR1 MNHEY, CDR2 SMNVEV (reference sequence). This CDR3 spans 15 amino acids. Between the trimmed V and J ends, which lost 1 base and 2 bases, there was a span of 10 bases. The CDR3: CASSLYKGYTDTQYF. The CDR3 nucleotides read TGTGCCAGCAGTTTATACAAGGGGTACACAGATACGCAGTATTTT.

This clonotype was seen more than once but under ten times. V usage is TRBV29-1 and J usage is TRBJ2-1; D possibly corresponds to TRBD1 (6 bases). CDR1 SQVTM and CDR2 ANQGSEA come from the germline V gene. The CDR3 runs to 12 residues. Here the CDR3 reads CSVPDRYNEQFF. The CDR3 coding sequence is TGCAGTGTCCCGGACAGATACAATGAGCAGTTCTTC.

The chain carries TRBV5-6 and TRBJ2-2; 13 positions match TRBD2. V was pared by 4 bases and J by 0 bases, with 3 bases of the junction left unmatched. The CDR3 spans 17 residues. Germline CDR1 SGHDT, CDR2 YYEEEE. This CDR3 reads CASSLGLAGSNTGELFF. In nucleotides, the CDR3 is TGTGCCAGCAGCCTGGGACTAGCGGGGTCGAACACCGGGGAGCTGTTTTTT.

The chain uses TRBV27 and TRBJ2-1; TRBD2 matches 11 bases. The CDR3 has 16 amino acids. Losses at the gene ends were 0 bases for V and 5 bases for J; bases not matched to a gene: 3. Germline CDR1 MNHEY, CDR2 SMNVEV (reference sequence). The DNA of the CDR3 is TGTGCCAGCAGTTTATCCATAGCGGGGGGGAACAATGAGCAGTTCTTC. Its protein is CASSLSIAGGNNEQFF.